A single sample is the source of the 9 T cell receptor beta chains below, sequenced in a study of blood T cell repertoires in COVID-19. This table comes from immunoSEQ multiplex PCR, and its TCRdb copy is limited to in-frame clones, with some not included. The data hold approximately 52,000 clones, with 85% observed a single time. The material sequenced was peripheral blood. Receptor source: a human donor in a cohort sampled during active COVID-19.

This sequence joins TRBV28 and TRBJ2-3, with 9 bases aligning to TRBD2. The germline gives CDR1 MDHEN, CDR2 SYDVKM. V lost 5 bases to trimming and J lost 6 bases; unmatched junction nucleotides: 9. The CDR3 is 15 residues long. CDR3 sequence reads: CASSPASGKYDTQYF. The CDR3 bases are TGTGCCAGCAGTCCCGCTAGCGGGAAGTATGATACGCAGTATTTT. Using reference TRBV28 and TRBJ2-3 for the parts outside the CDR3, the full variable domain is DVKVTQSSRYLVKRTGEKVFLECVQDMDHENMFWYRQDPGLGLRLIYFSYDVKMKEKGDIPEGYSVSREKKERFSLILESASTNQTSMYLCASSPASGKYDTQYFGPGTRLTVL.

This clone was detected once. The chain has TRBV5-8 and TRBJ2-1; D call uncertain. The CDR3 length is 11 residues. Trimming left V 7 bases short and J 4 bases short, with 6 bases between. The germline gives CDR1 SGHTS, CDR2 YDEGEE. CDR3 sequence (DNA): TGTGCCAGCTCTAGGTACAATGAGCAGTTCTTC. Protein product: CASSRYNEQFF.

There are a few counts of this clone. V and J are TRBV27 and TRBJ1-1, with D uncertain. Germline V CDR1 and CDR2: MNHEY, SMNVEV (reference sequence). Trimming shortened V by 1 base and J by 4 bases, and 7 bases separated the two germline ends. The CDR3 consists of 13 residues. This CDR3 reads CASSLYGGTEAFF. The CDR3 DNA reads TGTGCCAGCAGTTTATACGGCGGCACTGAAGCTTTCTTT.

The CDR3 nucleotides read TGTGCCATCAGTGCGGGACTAGTCACCGGGGAGCTGTTTTTT. Residues: CAISAGLVTGELFF. V is TRBV10-3 and J is TRBJ2-2, with TRBD2 identical over 8 bases. Trimming cost V 4 bases and J 4 bases; bases outside gene matches: 2. Germline V gene data show CDR1 as ENHRY and CDR2 as SYGVKD. CDR3 size: 14 residues.

The chain's CDR3 is CAWCWDSKNNEQFF. The DNA for the CDR3 is TGTGCCTGGTGTTGGGACAGCAAGAACAATGAGCAGTTCTTC. The genes are TRBV30 and TRBJ2-1; 7 nucleotides agree with TRBD1. The CDR3 length is 14 residues. From germline, CDR1 is GTSNPN and CDR2 SVGIG (reference sequence). V shed 5 bases, J shed 5 bases, and the junction held 9 bases outside the gene matches.

J is TRBJ2-7 and V is TRBV7-3; 7 positions agree with TRBD1. This CDR3 region has 14 residues. V lost 5 bases to trimming and J lost 6 bases; unmatched junction nucleotides: 10. The germline V gene encodes CDR1 SGHTA and CDR2 FQGTGA. The CDR3 protein is CASSISRDSSEQYF. For the CDR3, the DNA is TGTGCCAGCAGCATCTCCCGGGACAGCTCCGAGCAGTACTTC.

The J gene is TRBJ1-5, the V gene TRBV28; 8 bases match TRBD1. The CDR3 covers 13 residues. The germline gives CDR1 MDHEN, CDR2 SYDVKM. The V gene end was trimmed by 5 bases and the J gene end by 9 bases; junction bases not matched to a gene: 6. The CDR3 DNA sequence: TGTGCCAGCAGTCTTACAGGGGGACGGCCCCAGCATTTT. It yields the protein CASSLTGGRPQHF.

The chain employs TRBV28 and TRBJ2-7; D is ambiguous. This CDR3 comprises 15 residues. The germline V gene encodes CDR1 MDHEN and CDR2 SYDVKM. Deletions cut 2 bases from V and 0 bases from J, with 11 bases between. The DNA for the CDR3 is TGTGCCAGCAGTTTAAGGAGACTGGACTCCTACGAGCAGTACTTC. Amino acids: CASSLRRLDSYEQYF.

The V and J genes are TRBV19 and TRBJ1-2; D unclear. Germline V gives CDR1 LNHDA, CDR2 SQIVND (reference sequence). This CDR3 has 14 residues. With 3 bases removed from V and 1 base from J, the gap between germline ends came to 9 bases. The CDR3 DNA sequence: TGTGCCAGTAGTATCCATGAGGGTAACTATGGCTACACCTTC. This translates into CASSIHEGNYGYTF.